The 10 T cell receptor beta chains presented below share a single source sample, sequenced in a study of blood T cell repertoires in COVID-19. The assay was immunoSEQ multiplex PCR, and TCRdb's table has in-frame clones only and misses some. The repertoire has over 400,000 clones, roughly 90% of them found once; the top ten carry almost 1.5%. Sequencing was carried out using peripheral blood. The receptor set was obtained from a woman aged 25 to 39 with active or convalescent COVID-19.

The V gene is TRBV5-5, the J gene TRBJ2-7; no reliable D call. V was cut by 8 bases and J by 0 bases, with 12 bases left in between. The CDR3 has 13 amino acids. Germline V CDR1 and CDR2: SGHKS, YYEKEE (reference sequence). The CDR3 reads CASIPSDSYEQYF. In DNA form, the CDR3 reads TGTGCCAGTATACCCAGCGACTCCTACGAGCAGTACTTC. Complete variable domain (other parts from reference TRBV5-5 and TRBJ2-7): DAGVTQSPTHLIKTRGQQVTLRCSPISGHKSVSWYQQVLGQGPQFIFQYYEKEERGRGNFPDRFSARQFPNYSSELNVNALLLGDSALYLCASIPSDSYEQYFGPGTRLTVT.

This clone occurred a few times. J is TRBJ2-1 and V is TRBV6-1, with 7 bases fitting TRBD2. The CDR3 is 14 residues long. Germline loops: CDR1 MNHNS, CDR2 SASEGT. Trimming removed 2 bases from V and 4 bases from J; junction bases left unmatched: 2. CDR3 bases: TGTGCCAGCAGTGAATCTAGCGGATACAATGAGCAGTTCTTC. Encoded protein: CASSESSGYNEQFF.

The chain uses TRBV29-1 and TRBJ1-1, with a tentative D call TRBD1 (6 bases). This CDR3 has 12 residues. Germline CDR1 SQVTM, CDR2 ANQGSEA. The V end was cut by 7 bases, the J end by 6 bases, with 15 bases between. Here the CDR3 DNA reads TGCAGCGCCTATACAGGGTCCGCTGAAGCTTTCTTT. Residues: CSAYTGSAEAFF.

The chain joins TRBV19 to TRBJ2-1; the match to TRBD2 covers 7 bases. With V trimmed by 5 bases and J by 0 bases, 7 bases remained unmatched. Germline CDR1 and CDR2: LNHDA and SQIVND (reference sequence). This CDR3 is built from 16 residues. The DNA for the CDR3 is TGTGCCAGTAGTGGTCTAGCGGTGAGCTCCTACAATGAGCAGTTCTTC. This gives the protein CASSGLAVSSYNEQFF.

The sample holds a few counts of this clone. The same CDR3 can be traced to other DNA sequences in this sample. The chain uses TRBV19 and TRBJ1-5, with unresolved D. CDR1 and CDR2 from the germline V gene are LNHDA and SQIVND (reference sequence). V was clipped by 2 bases and J by 4 bases, with 6 bases between them. CDR3 size: 13 residues. This CDR3 reads CASSIRDNQPQHF. CDR3 coding DNA: TGTGCCAGTAGTATACGGGATAATCAGCCCCAGCATTTT. The variable domain in full, with the rest retrieved from reference TRBV19 and TRBJ1-5, is DGGITQSPKYLFRKEGQNVTLSCEQNLNHDAMYWYRQDPGQGLRLIYYSQIVNDFQKGDIAEGYSVSREKKESFPLTVTSAQKNPTAFYLCASSIRDNQPQHFGDGTRLSIL.

V usage is TRBV5-4 and J usage is TRBJ1-1, with unresolved D. Germline V gives CDR1 SGHNT, CDR2 YYREEE (reference sequence). The CDR3 consists of 15 residues. Trimming took off 0 bases at V and 1 base at J, with 10 bases between the two ends. The CDR3 DNA sequence: TGTGCCAGCAGCTTGGCCGGCCGGGGGAACACTGAAGCTTTCTTT. Translated: CASSLAGRGNTEAFF.

The chain employs TRBV18 and TRBJ1-2; D may be TRBD1 (5 bases). V dropped 3 bases and J dropped 6 bases, with 11 bases sitting between them. The CDR3 has 13 amino acids. Germline V gene data show CDR1 as KGHSH and CDR2 as LQKENI. CDR3 coding DNA: TGTGCCAGCTCACCGACAGACATAAATGGCTACACCTTC. This translates into CASSPTDINGYTF.

The chain is built from TRBV5-4 and TRBJ2-7; TRBD2 matches at 10 bases. Germline CDR1 SGHNT, CDR2 YYREEE (reference sequence). The CDR3 contains 13 residues. With 4 bases clipped from V and 5 bases from J, the junction kept 3 bases outside the gene matches. CDR3 loop: CASSDLAGDEQYF. In DNA form, the CDR3 reads TGTGCCAGCAGCGACCTAGCGGGAGACGAGCAGTACTTC.

This clone was detected only once. The chain recombines TRBV15 with TRBJ2-7, with 8 bases aligning to TRBD2. Germline CDR1 LNHNV, CDR2 YYDKDF (reference sequence). The ends lost 6 bases at V and 3 bases at J; junction bases unmatched: 7. This CDR3 contains 14 residues. The CDR3, as DNA: TGTGCCACCAGGGAAAGCGGGGGATTCTACGAGCAGTACTTC. Translation: CATRESGGFYEQYF.

The chain couples TRBV30 to TRBJ2-3; 8 bases align to TRBD2. CDR3 length: 14 amino acids. CDR1 is GTSNPN, CDR2 SVGIG, per germline (reference sequence). With 3 bases clipped from V and 4 bases from J, the junction kept 6 bases outside the gene matches. The CDR3 is CAWREREWADTQYF. The CDR3 DNA is TGTGCCTGGAGGGAGCGGGAGTGGGCAGATACGCAGTATTTT. The full variable domain, with the rest looked up from reference TRBV30 and TRBJ2-3, is SQTIHQWPATLVQPVGSPLSLECTVEGTSNPNLYWYRQAAGRGLQLLFYSVGIGQISSEVPQNLSASRPQDRQFILSSKKLLLSDSGFYLCAWREREWADTQYFGPGTRLTVL.